This record looks at one T cell receptor beta chain sequence and its context. Its antigen remains unidentified. This specimen belongs to a study of T cells in Graves' hyperthyroidism and ophthalmopathy. Lactation, pregnancy, other autoimmune disease or uncontrolled infection led to exclusion of patients. Study results and caveats: Ophthalmopathy was told apart from stable hyperthyroidism by a 13 V-J model.

RNA transcripts gave rise to amplified TCR beta CDR3 regions. TCR CDR3 regions were first amplified by RT-PCR with HTBI primers. TCRdb passed the multiplex PCR reads through MiXCR, listing each CDR3 protein once. The repertoire holds about 640,000 distinct CDR3 sequences, with less than 25% as singletons. The ends were cut back, 6 bases at V and 9 bases at J, with 15 bases in the middle. The CDR3 extends over 14 amino acids. V is TRBV12-3 or TRBV12-4 and J is TRBJ1-6; TRBD1 is a possible D gene (5 bases). Input material: blood. The receptor's source is a man aged 25 to 40 with Graves' ophthalmopathy. The DNA of the CDR3 is TGTGCCAGCAGCCCCCAGGGCGAATCTTCACCCCTCCACTTT. Protein product: CASSPQGESSPLHF.